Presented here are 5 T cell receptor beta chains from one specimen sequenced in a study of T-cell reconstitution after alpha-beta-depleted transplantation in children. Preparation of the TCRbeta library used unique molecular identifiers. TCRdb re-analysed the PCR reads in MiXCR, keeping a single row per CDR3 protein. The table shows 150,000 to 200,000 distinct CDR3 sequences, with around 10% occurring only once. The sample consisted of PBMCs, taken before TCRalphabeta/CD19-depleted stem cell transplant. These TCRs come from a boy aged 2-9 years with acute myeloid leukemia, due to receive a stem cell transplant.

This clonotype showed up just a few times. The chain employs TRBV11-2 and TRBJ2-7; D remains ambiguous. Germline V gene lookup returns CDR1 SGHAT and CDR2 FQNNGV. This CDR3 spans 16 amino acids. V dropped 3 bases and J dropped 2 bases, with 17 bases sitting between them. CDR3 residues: CASSFSFSSEAYEQYF. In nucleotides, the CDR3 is TGTGCCAGCAGCTTTTCATTTTCTTCCGAGGCCTACGAGCAGTACTTC.

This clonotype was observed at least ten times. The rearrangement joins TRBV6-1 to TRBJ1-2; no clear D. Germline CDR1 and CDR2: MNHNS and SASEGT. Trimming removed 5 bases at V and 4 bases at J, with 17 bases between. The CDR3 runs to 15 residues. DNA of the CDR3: TGTGCCAGCAGTCGGAACCTGGCGGGGAGCTATGGCTACACCTTC. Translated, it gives CASSRNLAGSYGYTF.

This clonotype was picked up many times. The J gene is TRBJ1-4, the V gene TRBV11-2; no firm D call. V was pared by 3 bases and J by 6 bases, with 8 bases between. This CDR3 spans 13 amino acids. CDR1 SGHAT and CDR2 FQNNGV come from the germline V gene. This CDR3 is CASSFSLDEKLFF. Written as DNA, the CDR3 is TGTGCCAGCAGCTTCTCGCTAGATGAAAAACTGTTTTTT.

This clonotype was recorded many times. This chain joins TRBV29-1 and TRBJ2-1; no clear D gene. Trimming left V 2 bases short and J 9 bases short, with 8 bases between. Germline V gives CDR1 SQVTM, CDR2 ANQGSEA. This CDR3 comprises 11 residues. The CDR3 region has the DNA TGCAGCGTTGAACGGCACGGTGAGCAGTTCTTC. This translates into CSVERHGEQFF.

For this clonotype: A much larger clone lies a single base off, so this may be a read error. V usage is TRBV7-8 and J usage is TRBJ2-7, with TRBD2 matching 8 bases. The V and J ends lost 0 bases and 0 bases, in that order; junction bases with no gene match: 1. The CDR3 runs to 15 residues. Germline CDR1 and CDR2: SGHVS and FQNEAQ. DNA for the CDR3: TGTGCCAGCAGCTTAGCAGCGGGGGACTCCTACGAGCAGTACGTC. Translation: CASSLAAGDSYEQYV.